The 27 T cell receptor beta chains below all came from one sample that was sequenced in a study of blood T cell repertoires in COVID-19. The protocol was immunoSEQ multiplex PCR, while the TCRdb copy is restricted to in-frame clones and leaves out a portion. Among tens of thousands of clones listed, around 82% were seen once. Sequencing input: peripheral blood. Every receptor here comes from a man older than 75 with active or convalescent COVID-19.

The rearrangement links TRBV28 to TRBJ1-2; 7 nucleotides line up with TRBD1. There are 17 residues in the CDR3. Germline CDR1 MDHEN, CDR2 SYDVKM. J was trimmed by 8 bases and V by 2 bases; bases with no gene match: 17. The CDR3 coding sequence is TGTGCCAGCAGTTTAAGTGGGGGGATCTTAGGGGGCCACGGCTACACCTTC. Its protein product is CASSLSGGILGGHGYTF.

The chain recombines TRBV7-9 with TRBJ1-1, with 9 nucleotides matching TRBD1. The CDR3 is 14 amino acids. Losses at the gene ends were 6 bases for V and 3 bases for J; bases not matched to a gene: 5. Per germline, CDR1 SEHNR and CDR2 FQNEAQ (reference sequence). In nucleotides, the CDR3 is TGTGCCAGCAGTTACGACAGGGGGTACACTGAAGCTTTCTTT. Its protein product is CASSYDRGYTEAFF.

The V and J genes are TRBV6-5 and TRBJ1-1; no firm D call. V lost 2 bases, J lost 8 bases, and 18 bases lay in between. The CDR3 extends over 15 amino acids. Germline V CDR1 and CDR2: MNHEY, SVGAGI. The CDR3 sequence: CASSYGPAVGREAFF. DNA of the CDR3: TGTGCCAGCAGTTACGGTCCGGCTGTCGGGAGGGAAGCTTTCTTT.

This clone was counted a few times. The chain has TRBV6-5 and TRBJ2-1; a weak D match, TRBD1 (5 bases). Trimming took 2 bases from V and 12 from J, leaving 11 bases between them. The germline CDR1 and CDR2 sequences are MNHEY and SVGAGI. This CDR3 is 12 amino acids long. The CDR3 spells CASSYPQGSQFF. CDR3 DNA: TGTGCCAGCAGTTACCCTCAGGGATCGCAGTTCTTC.

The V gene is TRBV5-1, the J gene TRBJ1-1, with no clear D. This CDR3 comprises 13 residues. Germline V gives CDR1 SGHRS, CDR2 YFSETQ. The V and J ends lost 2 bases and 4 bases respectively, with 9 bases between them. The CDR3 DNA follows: TGCGCCAGCAGCTTCGGTGCGATCACTGAAGCTTTCTTT. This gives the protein CASSFGAITEAFF. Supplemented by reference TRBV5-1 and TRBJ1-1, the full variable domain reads KAGVTQTPRYLIKTRGQQVTLSCSPISGHRSVSWYQQTPGQGLQFLFEYFSETQRNKGNFPGRFSGRQFSNSRSEMNVSTLELGDSALYLCASSFGAITEAFFGQGTRLTVV.

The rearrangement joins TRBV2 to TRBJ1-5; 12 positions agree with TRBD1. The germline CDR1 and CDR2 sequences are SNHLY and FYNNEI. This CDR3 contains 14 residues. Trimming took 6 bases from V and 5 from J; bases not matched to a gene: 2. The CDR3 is CASRGTGGHQPQHF. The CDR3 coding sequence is TGTGCCAGCAGGGGGACAGGGGGCCATCAGCCCCAGCATTTT.

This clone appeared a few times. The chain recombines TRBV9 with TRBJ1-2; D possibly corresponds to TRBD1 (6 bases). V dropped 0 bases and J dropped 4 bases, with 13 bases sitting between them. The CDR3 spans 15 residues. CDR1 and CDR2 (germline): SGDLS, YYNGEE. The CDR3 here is CASSVGGGTGYGYTF. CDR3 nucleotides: TGTGCCAGCAGCGTAGGGGGGGGCACGGGCTATGGCTACACCTTC.

Here the CDR3 reads CASSLGPFSETQYF. CDR3 DNA sequence: TGTGCCAGCTCACTGGGGCCTTTTTCAGAGACCCAGTACTTC. This chain links TRBV18 with TRBJ2-5, with a weak D call TRBD1 (5 bases). The CDR3 extends over 14 amino acids. CDR1 is KGHSH, CDR2 LQKENI, per germline. Trimming shortened V by 4 bases and J by 4 bases, and 13 bases separated the two germline ends.

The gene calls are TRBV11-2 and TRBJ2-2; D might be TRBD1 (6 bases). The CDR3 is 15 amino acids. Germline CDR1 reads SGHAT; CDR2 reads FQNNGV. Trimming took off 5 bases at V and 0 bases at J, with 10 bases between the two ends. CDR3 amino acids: CASSTDSPNTGELFF. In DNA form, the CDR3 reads TGTGCCAGCAGCACGGACAGCCCGAACACCGGGGAGCTGTTTTTT.

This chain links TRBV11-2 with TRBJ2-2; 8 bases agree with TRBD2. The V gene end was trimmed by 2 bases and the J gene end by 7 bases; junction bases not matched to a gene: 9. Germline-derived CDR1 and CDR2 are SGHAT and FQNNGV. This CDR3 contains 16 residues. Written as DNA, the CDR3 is TGTGCCAGCAGCTTAAGGGTCGGGAGGGCCGGCGGGGAGCTGTTTTTT. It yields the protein CASSLRVGRAGGELFF.

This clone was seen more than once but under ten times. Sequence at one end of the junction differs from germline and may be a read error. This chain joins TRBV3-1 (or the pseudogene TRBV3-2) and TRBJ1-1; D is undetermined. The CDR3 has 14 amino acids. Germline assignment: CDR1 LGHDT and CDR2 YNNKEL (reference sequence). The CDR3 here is CASSQEMLQVEVLF. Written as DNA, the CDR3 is TGTGCCAGCAGCCAAGAAATGTTACAAGTGGAGGTGCTCTTT.

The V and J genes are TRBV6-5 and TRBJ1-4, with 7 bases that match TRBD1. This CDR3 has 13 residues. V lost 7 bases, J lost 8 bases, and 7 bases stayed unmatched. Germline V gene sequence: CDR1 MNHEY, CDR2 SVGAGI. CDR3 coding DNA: TGTGCCAGCATCCCAGGGGGTTGGGAAAAACTGTTTTTT. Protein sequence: CASIPGGWEKLFF.

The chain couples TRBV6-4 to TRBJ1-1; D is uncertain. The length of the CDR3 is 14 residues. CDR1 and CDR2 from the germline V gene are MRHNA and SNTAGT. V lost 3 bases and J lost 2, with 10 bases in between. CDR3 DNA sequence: TGTGCCAGCAGTGAATCAAGCCTTAACACTGAAGCTTTCTTT. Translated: CASSESSLNTEAFF.

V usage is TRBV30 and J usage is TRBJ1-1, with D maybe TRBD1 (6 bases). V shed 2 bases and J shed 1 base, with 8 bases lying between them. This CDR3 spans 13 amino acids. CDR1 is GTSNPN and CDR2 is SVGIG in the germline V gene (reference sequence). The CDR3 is CAWSKGGNTEAFF. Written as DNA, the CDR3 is TGTGCCTGGAGTAAAGGGGGGAACACTGAAGCTTTCTTT.

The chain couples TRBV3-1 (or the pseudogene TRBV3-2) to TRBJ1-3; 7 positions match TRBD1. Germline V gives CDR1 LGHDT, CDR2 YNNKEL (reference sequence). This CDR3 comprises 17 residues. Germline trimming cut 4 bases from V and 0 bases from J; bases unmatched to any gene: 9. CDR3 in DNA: TGTGCCAGCAGCCGTAGGGACAGCGGTGTCTCTGGAAACACCATATATTTT. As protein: CASSRRDSGVSGNTIYF.

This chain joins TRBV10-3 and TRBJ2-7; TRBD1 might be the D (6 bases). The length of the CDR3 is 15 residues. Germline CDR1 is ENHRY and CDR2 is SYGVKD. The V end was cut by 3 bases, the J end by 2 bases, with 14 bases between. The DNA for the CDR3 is TGTGCCATCAGTGATCCGTCAGGGGTAACCTACGAGCAGTACTTC. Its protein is CAISDPSGVTYEQYF.

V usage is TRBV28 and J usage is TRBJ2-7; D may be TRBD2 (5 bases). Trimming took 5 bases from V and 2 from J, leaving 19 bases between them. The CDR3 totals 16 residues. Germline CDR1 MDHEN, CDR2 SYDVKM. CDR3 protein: CASSPPEVGRAYEQYF. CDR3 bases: TGTGCCAGCAGTCCTCCCGAAGTCGGGCGGGCCTACGAGCAGTACTTC.

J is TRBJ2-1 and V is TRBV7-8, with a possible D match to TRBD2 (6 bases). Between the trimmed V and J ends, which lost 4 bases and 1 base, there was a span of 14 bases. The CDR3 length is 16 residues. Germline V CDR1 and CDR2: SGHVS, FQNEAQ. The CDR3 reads CASSSRGRGSYNEQFF. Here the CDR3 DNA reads TGTGCCAGCAGCTCTCGGGGGAGAGGGTCCTACAATGAGCAGTTCTTC.

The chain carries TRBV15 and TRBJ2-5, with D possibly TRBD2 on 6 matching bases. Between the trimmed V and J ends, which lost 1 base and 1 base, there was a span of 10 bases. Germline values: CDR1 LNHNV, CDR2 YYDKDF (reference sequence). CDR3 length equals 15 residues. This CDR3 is CATSRAPGLQETQYF. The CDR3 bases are TGTGCCACCAGCAGAGCGCCGGGACTCCAAGAGACCCAGTACTTC.

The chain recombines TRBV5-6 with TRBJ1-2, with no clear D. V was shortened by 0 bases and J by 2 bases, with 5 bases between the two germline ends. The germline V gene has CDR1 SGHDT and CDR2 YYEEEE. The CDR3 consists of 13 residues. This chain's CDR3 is CASSLERNYGYTF. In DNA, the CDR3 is TGTGCCAGCAGCTTGGAACGGAACTATGGCTACACCTTC.

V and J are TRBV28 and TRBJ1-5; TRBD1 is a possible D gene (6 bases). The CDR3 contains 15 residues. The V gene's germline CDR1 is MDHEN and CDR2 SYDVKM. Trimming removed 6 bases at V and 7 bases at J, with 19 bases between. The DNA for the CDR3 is TGTGCCAGCAGCCGCCCCCCGACAGGTTCCCAGCCCCAGCATTTT. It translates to CASSRPPTGSQPQHF. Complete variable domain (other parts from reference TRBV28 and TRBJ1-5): DVKVTQSSRYLVKRTGEKVFLECVQDMDHENMFWYRQDPGLGLRLIYFSYDVKMKEKGDIPEGYSVSREKKERFSLILESASTNQTSMYLCASSRPPTGSQPQHFGDGTRLSIL.

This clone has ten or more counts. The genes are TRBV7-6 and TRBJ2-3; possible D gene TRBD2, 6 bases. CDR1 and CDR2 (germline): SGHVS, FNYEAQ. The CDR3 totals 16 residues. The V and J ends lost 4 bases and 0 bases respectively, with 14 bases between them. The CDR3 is CASSSLGAGSTDTQYF. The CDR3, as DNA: TGTGCCAGCAGCTCCCTCGGGGCGGGAAGCACAGATACGCAGTATTTT.

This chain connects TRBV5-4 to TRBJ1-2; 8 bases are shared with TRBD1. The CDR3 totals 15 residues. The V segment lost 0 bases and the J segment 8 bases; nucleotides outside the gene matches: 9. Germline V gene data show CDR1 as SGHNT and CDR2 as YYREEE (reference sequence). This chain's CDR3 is CASSLDRGWHEGYTF. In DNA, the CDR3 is TGTGCCAGCAGCTTGGACAGGGGGTGGCACGAAGGCTACACCTTC. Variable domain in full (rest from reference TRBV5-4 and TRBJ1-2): ETGVTQSPTHLIKTRGQQVTLRCSSQSGHNTVSWYQQALGQGPQFIFQYYREEENGRGNFPPRFSGLQFPNYSSELNVNALELDDSALYLCASSLDRGWHEGYTFGSGTRLTVV.

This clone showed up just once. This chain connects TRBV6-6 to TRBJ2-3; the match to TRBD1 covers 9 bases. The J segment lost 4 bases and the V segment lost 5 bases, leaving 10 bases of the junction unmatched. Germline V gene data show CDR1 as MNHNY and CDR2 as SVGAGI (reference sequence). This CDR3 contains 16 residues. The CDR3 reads CASSIPDRGDPDTQYF. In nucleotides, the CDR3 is TGTGCCAGCAGTATTCCCGACAGGGGGGACCCAGATACGCAGTATTTT.

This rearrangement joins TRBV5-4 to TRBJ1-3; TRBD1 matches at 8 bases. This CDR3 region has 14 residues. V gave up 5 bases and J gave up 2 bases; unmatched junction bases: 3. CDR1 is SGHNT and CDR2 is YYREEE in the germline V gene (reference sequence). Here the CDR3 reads CASSSDRAGNTIYF. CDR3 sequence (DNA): TGTGCCAGCAGTTCGGACAGGGCTGGAAACACCATATATTTT.

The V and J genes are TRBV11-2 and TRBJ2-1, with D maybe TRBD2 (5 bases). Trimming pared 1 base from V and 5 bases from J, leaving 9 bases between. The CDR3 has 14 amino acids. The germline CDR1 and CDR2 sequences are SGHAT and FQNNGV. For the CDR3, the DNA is TGTGCCAGCAGCTTAGGGGAGAGAAACAATGAGCAGTTCTTC. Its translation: CASSLGERNNEQFF.

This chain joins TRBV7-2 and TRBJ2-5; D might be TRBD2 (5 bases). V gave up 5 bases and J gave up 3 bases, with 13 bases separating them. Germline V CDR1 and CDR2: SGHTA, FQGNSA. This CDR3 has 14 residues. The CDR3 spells CASSPQSGKETQYF. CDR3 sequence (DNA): TGTGCCAGCAGCCCACAAAGCGGAAAAGAGACCCAGTACTTC.